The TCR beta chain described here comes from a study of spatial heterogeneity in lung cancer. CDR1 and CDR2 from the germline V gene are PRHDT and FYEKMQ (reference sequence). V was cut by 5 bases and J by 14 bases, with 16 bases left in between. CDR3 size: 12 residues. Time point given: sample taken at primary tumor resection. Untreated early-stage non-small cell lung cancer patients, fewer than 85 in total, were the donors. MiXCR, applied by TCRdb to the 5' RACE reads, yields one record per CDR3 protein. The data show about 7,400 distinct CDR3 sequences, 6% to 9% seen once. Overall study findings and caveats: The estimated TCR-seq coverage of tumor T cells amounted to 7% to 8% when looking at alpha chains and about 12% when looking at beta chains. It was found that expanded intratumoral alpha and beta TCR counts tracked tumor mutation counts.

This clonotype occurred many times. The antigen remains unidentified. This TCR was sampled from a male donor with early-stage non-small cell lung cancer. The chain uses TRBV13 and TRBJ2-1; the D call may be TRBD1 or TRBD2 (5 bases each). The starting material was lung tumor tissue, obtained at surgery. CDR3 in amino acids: CASSPQGTEKFF. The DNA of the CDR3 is TGTGCCAGCAGCCCCCAAGGGACCGAGAAGTTCTTC.